Presented here are 17 T cell receptor beta chains from one specimen sequenced in a study of shared clonotypes between healthy human individuals. TCRdb keeps only in-frame clones here, not all; method: immunoSEQ multiplex PCR. The repertoire holds about 490,000 clones, less than 80% seen once, with 10% to 15% in the top ten. Sequenced: PBMCs. These receptors all stem from a woman aged 40-49 years in good health. Some clones in this sample may be carry-over from other donors' samples.

The table lists this clone with a count of one. This rearrangement joins TRBV30 to TRBJ2-1; perhaps TRBD1 as D (5 bases). CDR1 is GTSNPN and CDR2 is SVGIG in the germline V gene (reference sequence). The V and J ends lost 1 base and 6 bases respectively, with 10 bases between them. The CDR3 extends over 13 amino acids. The CDR3 region is CAWSAGIANEQFF. The CDR3 nucleotides read TGTGCCTGGAGTGCAGGGATTGCCAATGAGCAGTTCTTC.

The J gene is TRBJ1-5, the V gene TRBV7-8; TRBD1 matches at 7 bases. Germline V gene sequence: CDR1 SGHVS, CDR2 FQNEAQ. This CDR3 comprises 16 residues. After removal of 5 bases from V and 0 bases from J, the junction contained 7 bases not matched to a gene. CDR3 loop: CASSPRQGDSNQPQHF. In nucleotides, the CDR3 is TGTGCCAGCAGCCCCCGACAGGGCGATAGCAATCAGCCCCAGCATTTT.

The rearrangement joins TRBV7-9 to TRBJ2-2; TRBD1 matches 10 bases. The germline gives CDR1 SEHNR, CDR2 FQNEAQ (reference sequence). The trim removed 1 base at V and 4 bases at J, leaving 9 bases unmatched. CDR3 size: 18 residues. The CDR3 is CASSLVLSGTGATGELFF. CDR3 nucleotide sequence: TGTGCCAGCAGCTTAGTACTTTCAGGGACAGGGGCCACCGGGGAGCTGTTTTTT.

The rearrangement links TRBV11-2 to TRBJ2-1; TRBD2 aligns across 12 bases. The CDR3 is 14 residues long. Per the germline V gene, CDR1 is SGHAT and CDR2 is FQNNGV. The V segment lost 5 bases and the J segment 9 bases; nucleotides outside the gene matches: 5. The CDR3 region has the DNA TGTGCCAGCAGCCGGCTAGCGGGAGGGGTTGAGCAGTTCTTC. Translating it yields CASSRLAGGVEQFF.

This chain uses TRBV7-2 with TRBJ1-2, with 7 bases aligning to TRBD1. Germline CDR1 SGHTA, CDR2 FQGNSA. Trimming cost V 5 bases and J 4 bases; bases outside gene matches: 10. The CDR3 is 15 residues long. CDR3 bases: TGTGCCAGCAGCCCAAGACAGGGTTTCAGCTATGGCTACACCTTC. This gives the protein CASSPRQGFSYGYTF. The variable domain in full, with the rest retrieved from reference TRBV7-2 and TRBJ1-2, is GAGVSQSPSNKVTEKGKDVELRCDPISGHTALYWYRQSLGQGLEFLIYFQGNSAPDKSGLPSDRFSAERTGGSVSTLTIQRTQQEDSAVYLCASSPRQGFSYGYTFGSGTRLTVV.

Regarding this clone: The sample holds other DNA sequences that translate to the same CDR3. V and J are TRBV18 and TRBJ2-6, with 11 positions matching TRBD1. Germline V lookup: CDR1 KGHSH, CDR2 LQKENI. The CDR3 runs to 17 residues. The V segment lost 3 bases and the J segment 0 bases; nucleotides outside the gene matches: 1. The CDR3 DNA is TGTGCCAGCTCACCCGGGACAGGGGGCTCTGGGGCCAACGTCCTGACTTTC. Translated, it gives CASSPGTGGSGANVLTF.

The chain recombines TRBV29-1 with TRBJ2-1, with a tentative D call TRBD2 (7 bases). With 2 bases removed from V and 0 bases from J, the gap between germline ends came to 17 bases. CDR1 is SQVTM, CDR2 ANQGSEA, per germline. This CDR3 has 17 amino acids. CDR3 coding DNA: TGCAGCGTTGAAAAAGGGGGGGGCGTTAGCTCCTACAATGAGCAGTTCTTC. This encodes CSVEKGGGVSSYNEQFF.

The chain joins TRBV4-3 to TRBJ1-1; no definite D call. This CDR3 comprises 13 residues. Germline V gene data show CDR1 as LGHNA and CDR2 as YSLEER. Trimming pared 0 bases from V and 1 base from J, leaving 3 bases between. CDR3 coding DNA: TGCGCCAGCAGCCAAGACAAGAACACTGAAGCTTTCTTT. Its protein product is CASSQDKNTEAFF.

The rearrangement uses TRBV19 and TRBJ2-5; 12 bases align to TRBD2. J lost 5 bases, V lost 7 bases, and 8 bases had no gene match. The CDR3 runs to 15 residues. CDR1 and CDR2 (germline): LNHDA, SQIVND (reference sequence). CDR3 sequence (DNA): TGTGCCAGTAACCCGACTAGCGGGAGTAGGGAGACCCAGTACTTC. Its translation is CASNPTSGSRETQYF.

Comments on this clone: The junction departs from the called germline gene at one end, perhaps through a read error. V usage is TRBV6-1 and J usage is TRBJ2-1, with 11 nucleotides matching TRBD2. Germline assignment: CDR1 MNHNS and CDR2 SASEGT. This CDR3 comprises 15 residues. CDR3 sequence: CAGSATSGSANEQFF. The CDR3 bases are TGTGCCGGCAGTGCCACTAGCGGGAGTGCCAATGAGCAGTTCTTC.

This clone was seen a few times. This chain uses TRBV28 with TRBJ2-1; D is unresolved. The V end was cut by 8 bases, the J end by 8 bases, with 7 bases between. The CDR3 is 10 residues long. CDR1 and CDR2 from the germline V gene are MDHEN and SYDVKM. The CDR3 here is CASRSDEQFF. CDR3 in DNA: TGTGCCAGCCGGAGCGATGAGCAGTTCTTC.

V usage is TRBV29-1 and J usage is TRBJ1-4; D unresolved. This CDR3 is built from 12 residues. The V end was cut by 3 bases, the J end by 5 bases, with 7 bases between. Germline CDR1 is SQVTM and CDR2 is ANQGSEA. The CDR3 spells CSVDGGNEKLFF. The CDR3 nucleotides are TGCAGCGTTGATGGAGGGAATGAAAAACTGTTTTTT.

This clone was detected only once. This chain joins TRBV9 and TRBJ2-5; 8 bases match TRBD2. CDR1 is SGDLS and CDR2 is YYNGEE in the germline V gene. V lost 1 base and J lost 4; bases outside the gene matches: 6. The CDR3 loop spans 15 amino acids. The CDR3 reads CASSVREGGRETQYF. CDR3 nucleotide sequence: TGTGCCAGCAGCGTACGGGAGGGTGGGAGAGAGACCCAGTACTTC. Variable domain in full (rest from reference TRBV9 and TRBJ2-5): DSGVTQTPKHLITATGQRVTLRCSPRSGDLSVYWYQQSLDQGLQFLIQYYNGEERAKGNILERFSAQQFPDLHSELNLSSLELGDSALYFCASSVREGGRETQYFGPGTRLLVL.

The V gene is TRBV4-3, the J gene TRBJ1-2; no reliable D call. This CDR3 region has 14 residues. V lost 1 base to trimming and J lost 4 bases, with 10 bases between them. CDR1 and CDR2 from the germline V gene are LGHNA and YSLEER. CDR3 in amino acids: CASSQAGGRYGYTF. CDR3 in DNA: TGCGCCAGCAGCCAAGCGGGCGGCCGCTATGGCTACACCTTC.

V usage is TRBV2 and J usage is TRBJ1-4; D gene ambiguous. The germline V and J ends were trimmed by 8 bases and 0 bases, with 16 bases remaining between them. Germline values: CDR1 SNHLY, CDR2 FYNNEI. The CDR3 covers 16 residues. Here the CDR3 DNA reads TGTGCCAGCGTGAGGGCGGGGATCTCAACTAATGAAAAACTGTTTTTT. As protein: CASVRAGISTNEKLFF.

V usage is TRBV7-2 and J usage is TRBJ2-6; D may be TRBD2 (6 bases). V was trimmed by 6 bases and J by 0 bases, leaving 12 bases between them. Germline V gene lookup returns CDR1 SGHTA and CDR2 FQGNSA. The CDR3 contains 16 residues. In DNA form, the CDR3 reads TGTGCCAGCAGGGAGGGGCTGAGCTCTGGGGCCAACGTCCTGACTTTC. Protein sequence: CASREGLSSGANVLTF.

There are a few counts of this clone. This chain links TRBV18 with TRBJ1-4; 10 bases fit TRBD1. CDR1 and CDR2 (germline): KGHSH, LQKENI. V lost 4 bases and J lost 7; bases outside the gene matches: 3. CDR3 size: 14 residues. The CDR3 here is CASSLDRGGEKLFF. The CDR3 nucleotides read TGTGCCAGCTCACTGGACAGGGGGGGTGAAAAACTGTTTTTT.